Below are 9 T cell receptor beta chains sequenced from a single sample in a study of cytomegalovirus exposure and HLA in healthy donors. PCR used 60 Vbeta primers and 13 Jbeta primers. Assay: immunoSEQ multiplex PCR; the TCRdb copy retains only in-frame clones and omits some. With approximately 150,000 clones in the sample, the ten largest clones hold 1.5% to 1.9%. Sequencing used PBMCs. All receptors derive from a woman in her thirties or forties in good health and CMV-seronegative.

The chain joins TRBV28 to TRBJ1-2; TRBD1 is a possible D gene (6 bases). Germline V lookup: CDR1 MDHEN, CDR2 SYDVKM. This CDR3 is built from 13 residues. Deletions cut 5 bases from V and 7 bases from J, with 14 bases between. The CDR3, as DNA: TGTGCCAGCAGTGAGGACAGTTCGGGTGGCTACACCTTC. Protein product: CASSEDSSGGYTF.

The chain couples TRBV7-3 to TRBJ1-2, with D maybe TRBD1 (5 bases). The V gene's germline CDR1 is SGHTA and CDR2 FQGTGA. This CDR3 contains 14 residues. V lost 2 bases to trimming and J lost 6 bases, with 13 bases between them. In DNA form, the CDR3 reads TGTGCCAGCAGCTTATTCGTTTCGGGGGATGGCTACACCTTC. Translating gives CASSLFVSGDGYTF.

The gene calls are TRBV19 and TRBJ1-1, with D possibly TRBD1 on 5 matching bases. CDR1 LNHDA and CDR2 SQIVND come from the germline V gene (reference sequence). The CDR3 is made up of 14 amino acids. Trimming took 6 bases from V and 4 from J, leaving 15 bases between them. CDR3 amino acids: CASRNSGKFTEAFF. The CDR3 DNA sequence: TGTGCCAGTAGGAACTCAGGGAAATTCACTGAAGCTTTCTTT.

This rearrangement joins TRBV10-2 to TRBJ2-2; TRBD1 might be the D (6 bases). From germline, CDR1 is WSHSY and CDR2 SAAADI. Trimming stripped 6 bases from V and 1 base from J, with 9 bases between. The CDR3 runs to 14 residues. This CDR3 reads CASRLGQNTGELFF. For the CDR3, the DNA is TGCGCCAGCAGGCTGGGACAGAACACCGGGGAGCTGTTTTTT.

V and J are TRBV29-1 and TRBJ1-5; 8 bases map to TRBD1. V trimming: 4 bases; J trimming: 2 bases; junction bases outside the gene matches: 7. The CDR3 consists of 15 residues. Germline-derived CDR1 and CDR2 are SQVTM and ANQGSEA. The CDR3 DNA reads as TGCAGCGTTGGACAGGGGTTGTTAGGCAATCAGCCCCAGCATTTT. The encoded protein is CSVGQGLLGNQPQHF.

The V and J genes are TRBV5-4 and TRBJ1-1; 7 nucleotides agree with TRBD1. The V segment lost 4 bases and the J segment 2 bases; nucleotides outside the gene matches: 5. Germline V CDR1 and CDR2: SGHNT, YYREEE (reference sequence). The CDR3 extends over 14 amino acids. As DNA, the CDR3 is TGTGCCAGCAGCCGACAGGGAATCAACACTGAAGCTTTCTTT. This sequence encodes CASSRQGINTEAFF.

CDR3 protein: CASSSTGSAGANVLTF. CDR3 sequence (DNA): TGTGCCAGCAGCTCTACAGGGAGCGCTGGGGCCAACGTCCTGACTTTC. The chain employs TRBV9 and TRBJ2-6; the D gene is possibly TRBD1 (6 bases). Trimming stripped 4 bases from V and 2 bases from J, with 13 bases between. This CDR3 region has 16 residues. The germline CDR1 and CDR2 sequences are SGDLS and YYNGEE.

The chain combines TRBV14 with TRBJ1-1, with unresolved D. Germline loops: CDR1 SGHDN, CDR2 FVKESK. The CDR3 is 16 residues long. V was cut by 4 bases and J by 0 bases, with 15 bases left in between. This CDR3 is CASSRRGWEMNTEAFF. DNA of the CDR3: TGTGCCAGCAGCCGCCGAGGGTGGGAGATGAACACTGAAGCTTTCTTT.

The genes are TRBV9 and TRBJ2-1; D is perhaps TRBD1 (5 bases). In germline, CDR1 is SGDLS, CDR2 YYNGEE. V lost 2 bases, J lost 9 bases, and 9 bases lay in between. The CDR3 sequence is 12 residues long. This CDR3 reads CASSVADIEQFF. The CDR3 nucleotides are TGTGCCAGCAGCGTCGCGGACATTGAGCAGTTCTTC.